This T cell receptor (beta chain) was recovered during a study of blood T cell repertoires in COVID-19. The method was immunoSEQ multiplex PCR; TCRdb's version includes in-frame clones alone and lacks a portion of them. The sample lists approximately 210,000 clones, about 93% seen once, with approximately 0.8% in the top ten. This CDR3 has 15 residues. Trimming pared 1 base from V and 6 bases from J, leaving 15 bases between. From germline, CDR1 is SGHTA and CDR2 FQGNSA. Enrolled during active infection, Seattle patients were then followed longitudinally. The TCR originated in a man aged 30-40 years with COVID-19, enrolled during active disease. The sequenced sample consisted of peripheral blood. The chain couples TRBV7-2 to TRBJ1-2, with D perhaps matching TRBD1 (5 bases). The CDR3 DNA reads as TGTGCCAGCAGCTTAGACTTCCAGGGTAATCATGGCTACACCTTC. Protein: CASSLDFQGNHGYTF.